The 28 T cell receptor beta chains reported below all come from one sample, sequenced in a study of T cells in tuberculosis. After thawing and overnight rest, PBMC were stained with GMM-loaded CD1B tetramer, viability dye and anti-CD3 for sorting. The CD1B tetramers carried C32 glucose monomycolate purified from Rhodococcus equi. The protocol was immunoSEQ multiplex PCR, while the TCRdb copy is restricted to in-frame clones and leaves out a portion. This table holds roughly 59,000 clones, approximately 80% found once. Sequenced input: CD1b-GMM tetramer-negative cells sorted from PBMCs. The receptor source for this set is an adult woman with latent tuberculosis.

This clone was detected once. The J gene is TRBJ1-2, the V gene TRBV7-3; 10 bases line up with TRBD1. Germline assignment: CDR1 SGHTA and CDR2 FQGTGA. J was trimmed by 3 bases and V by 5 bases; bases with no gene match: 15. The CDR3 covers 18 residues. CDR3 in amino acids: CASSPTGTGASGYYGYTF. CDR3 DNA: TGTGCCAGCAGCCCGACCGGGACAGGGGCTTCAGGGTACTATGGCTACACCTTC.

The chain uses TRBV2 and TRBJ2-7; TRBD1 agrees at 11 bases. Germline trimming cut 3 bases from V and 7 bases from J; bases unmatched to any gene: 2. CDR3 size: 13 residues. Looked up from germline, CDR1 is SNHLY and CDR2 is FYNNEI. CDR3 in amino acids: CASSEGTGGEQYF. DNA of the CDR3: TGTGCCAGCAGTGAGGGGACAGGGGGAGAGCAGTACTTC. The variable domain in full, completed from reference TRBV2 and TRBJ2-7, reads EPEVTQTPSHQVTQMGQEVILRCVPISNHLYFYWYRQILGQKVEFLVSFYNNEISEKSEIFDDQFSVERPDGSNFTLKIRSTKLEDSAMYFCASSEGTGGEQYFGPGTRLTVT.

The rearrangement uses TRBV28 and TRBJ1-4, with D perhaps TRBD1 (6 bases). V lost 6 bases and J lost 0, with 8 bases in between. Germline-derived CDR1 and CDR2 are MDHEN and SYDVKM. The CDR3 is 14 amino acids. The CDR3 is CASSPGATNEKLFF. CDR3 coding DNA: TGTGCCAGCAGCCCAGGGGCAACTAATGAAAAACTGTTTTTT.

The rearrangement joins TRBV7-6 to TRBJ1-2, with 8 bases lining up with TRBD1. CDR1 is SGHVS, CDR2 FNYEAQ, per germline. Unmatched junction bases numbered 13, after V lost 5 bases and J lost 14 bases. The CDR3 has 13 amino acids. CDR3 sequence: CASSPPWTGLLTF. Written as DNA, the CDR3 is TGTGCCAGCAGCCCACCCTGGACAGGGCTATTGACCTTC. The variable domain in full, completed from reference TRBV7-6 and TRBJ1-2, reads GAGVSQSPRYKVTKRGQDVALRCDPISGHVSLYWYRQALGQGPEFLTYFNYEAQQDKSGLPNDRFSAERPEGSISTLTIQRTEQRDSAMYRCASSPPWTGLLTFGSGTRLTVV.

The gene calls are TRBV7-3 and TRBJ2-1; tentatively, D is TRBD2 (5 bases). Germline-derived CDR1 and CDR2 are SGHTA and FQGTGA. This CDR3 is 13 amino acids long. Trimming pared 4 bases from V and 6 bases from J, leaving 10 bases between. CDR3 nucleotides: TGTGCCAGCAGCTCCCCGGGATCCAATGAGCAGTTCTTC. It codes for CASSSPGSNEQFF.

The rearrangement links TRBV18 to TRBJ2-1; possibly TRBD2 for D (6 bases). Germline-derived CDR1 and CDR2 are KGHSH and LQKENI. V was shortened by 3 bases and J by 14 bases, with 17 bases between the two germline ends. The CDR3 length is 13 residues. For the CDR3, the DNA is TGTGCCAGCTCACCCGTCCGGGGAGGAGGCGAGTTCTTC. Amino acids: CASSPVRGGGEFF.

The V call is TRBV2, the J call TRBJ2-3; D uncertain. Per the germline V gene, CDR1 is SNHLY and CDR2 is FYNNEI. The V end lost 6 bases, the J end lost 1 base, and 8 bases lay between the germline ends. The CDR3 covers 13 residues. CDR3 sequence (DNA): TGTGCCAGCAGGCCCGGTGGCACAGATACGCAGTATTTT. Amino acid sequence: CASRPGGTDTQYF.

The chain joins TRBV21-1 to TRBJ2-5; TRBD1 is the table's D call and was not checked against the DNA. TRBV21-1 is annotated as a pseudogene. There are 16 residues in the CDR3. The CDR3 bases are TGTGCCAGCAGCAAAGCAGAAAAGGGGGCGGCAGAGACCCAGTACTTC. As protein: CASSKAEKGAAETQYF.

In its sample, this clone was seen once. The gene calls are TRBV5-1 and TRBJ2-7; the D is unclear. Trimming removed 0 bases at V and 2 bases at J, with 9 bases between. This CDR3 region has 14 residues. From germline, CDR1 is SGHRS and CDR2 YFSETQ. CDR3 protein: CASSLVGQAYEQYF. In DNA, the CDR3 is TGCGCCAGCAGCTTGGTTGGCCAAGCCTACGAGCAGTACTTC. The full variable domain, rest sourced from reference TRBV5-1 and TRBJ2-7, is KAGVTQTPRYLIKTRGQQVTLSCSPISGHRSVSWYQQTPGQGLQFLFEYFSETQRNKGNFPGRFSGRQFSNSRSEMNVSTLELGDSALYLCASSLVGQAYEQYFGPGTRLTVT.

The V and J genes are TRBV7-6 and TRBJ1-1; no clear D. CDR1 is SGHVS, CDR2 FNYEAQ, per germline. This CDR3 contains 13 residues. The V end lost 3 bases, the J end lost 1 base, and 6 bases lay between the germline ends. The CDR3 here is CASSLSGNTEAFF. DNA for the CDR3: TGTGCCAGCAGCTTGTCGGGGAACACTGAAGCTTTCTTT.

This clone showed up just once. The chain uses TRBV30 and TRBJ1-5; perhaps TRBD1 as D (6 bases). CDR1 GTSNPN and CDR2 SVGIG come from the germline V gene (reference sequence). This CDR3 region has 14 residues. V lost 0 bases and J lost 6, with 12 bases in between. The CDR3 DNA follows: TGTGCCTGGAGTGTCGGTAGGGGGAGTCAGCCCCAGCATTTT. Residues: CAWSVGRGSQPQHF.

In DNA, the CDR3 is TGTGCCAGCAGTCCTCCCACGGTAGCGGGGAAAAATGAGCAGTTCTTC. The encoded protein is CASSPPTVAGKNEQFF. The J gene is TRBJ2-1, the V gene TRBV6-6, with TRBD2 matching over 8 bases. Trimming cost V 5 bases and J 7 bases; bases outside gene matches: 13. CDR3 length equals 16 residues. CDR1 and CDR2 (germline): MNHNY, SVGAGI (reference sequence).

This chain uses TRBV29-1 with TRBJ1-1, with D possibly matching TRBD1 (5 bases). The CDR3 length is 12 residues. Germline CDR1 SQVTM, CDR2 ANQGSEA. Deletions cut 0 bases from V and 5 bases from J, with 7 bases between. The DNA for the CDR3 is TGCAGCGTTGAAGATCCAGGGACTGAAGCTTTCTTT. Its translation: CSVEDPGTEAFF. Variable domain in full (rest from reference TRBV29-1 and TRBJ1-1): SAVISQKPSRDICQRGTSLTIQCQVDSQVTMMFWYRQQPGQSLTLIATANQGSEATYESGFVIDKFPISRPNLTFSTLTVSNMSPEDSSIYLCSVEDPGTEAFFGQGTRLTVV.

V and J are TRBV28 and TRBJ1-1, with D unresolved. The V gene's germline CDR1 is MDHEN and CDR2 SYDVKM. CDR3 length equals 14 residues. V was pared by 3 bases and J by 1 base, with 9 bases between. The DNA of the CDR3 is TGTGCCAGCAGTTTGGTAGCGAGGAACACTGAAGCTTTCTTT. Its protein product is CASSLVARNTEAFF.

This chain joins TRBV7-2 and TRBJ1-2, with D possibly being TRBD1 (5 bases). Germline V CDR1 and CDR2: SGHTA, FQGNSA. V was clipped by 2 bases and J by 5 bases, with 18 bases between them. The length of the CDR3 is 16 residues. In DNA form, the CDR3 reads TGTGCCAGCAGCTTAAGGAGGGCAGGGAAGGAGTATGGCTACACCTTC. The encoded protein is CASSLRRAGKEYGYTF.

The CDR3 DNA is TGTGCCAGCAGCCCAGGGACTAGCGGAGGTCAGTACTTC. This gives the protein CASSPGTSGGQYF. The J gene is TRBJ2-7, the V gene TRBV7-2, with TRBD2 matching over 11 bases. CDR3 length equals 13 residues. V trimming: 5 bases; J trimming: 10 bases; junction bases outside the gene matches: 7. CDR1 is SGHTA and CDR2 is FQGNSA in the germline V gene.

This clone has only a few counts. V is TRBV5-6 and J is TRBJ2-7; 9 nucleotides agree with TRBD1. Germline trimming cut 1 base from V and 2 bases from J; bases unmatched to any gene: 4. The germline CDR1 and CDR2 sequences are SGHDT and YYEEEE. CDR3 size: 15 residues. The CDR3: CASSLLDRGTYEQYF. CDR3 nucleotide sequence: TGTGCCAGCAGCTTGCTGGACAGGGGAACCTACGAGCAGTACTTC.

This sequence joins TRBV5-4 and TRBJ2-5, with a tentative D call TRBD1 (6 bases). CDR3 size: 16 residues. Germline V gives CDR1 SGHNT, CDR2 YYREEE (reference sequence). Trimming left V 0 bases short and J 0 bases short, with 12 bases between. The CDR3 DNA is TGTGCCAGCAGCTTGGCTGGGACAAGGTACCAAGAGACCCAGTACTTC. As protein: CASSLAGTRYQETQYF.

The chain couples TRBV11-2 to TRBJ2-7; 8 bases fit TRBD1. V lost 1 base and J lost 6; bases outside the gene matches: 5. The CDR3 has 14 amino acids. From germline, CDR1 is SGHAT and CDR2 FQNNGV. The CDR3 sequence: CASSLGGGTGEQYF. The CDR3, as DNA: TGTGCCAGCAGCTTAGGGGGTGGGACAGGCGAGCAGTACTTC.

This clone was recorded a few times. The chain uses TRBV13 and TRBJ2-7, with 10 nucleotides matching TRBD2. Germline CDR1 reads PRHDT; CDR2 reads FYEKMQ (reference sequence). This CDR3 spans 14 amino acids. J was trimmed by 5 bases and V by 6 bases; bases with no gene match: 7. The CDR3 region has the DNA TGTGCCAGCAGATCCTCCGGGACTAGCGACGAGCAGTACTTC. Encoded protein: CASRSSGTSDEQYF.

As regards this clone: One end of the junction is discordant with germline, which a read error may explain. The same CDR3 is also encoded by other DNA sequences in this sample. The CDR3 protein is CASSLAGGRETQYF. The CDR3 DNA follows: TGTGCCAGCAGCCTAGCGGGGGGGCGGGAGACCCAGTACTTC. The chain links TRBV7-2 to TRBJ2-5; 12 bases line up with TRBD2. Germline V lookup: CDR1 SGHTA, CDR2 FQGNSA. The CDR3 extends over 14 amino acids. Using reference TRBV7-2 and TRBJ2-5 for the parts outside the CDR3, the full variable domain is GAGVSQSPSNKVTEKGKDVELRCDPISGHTALYWYRQSLGQGLEFLIYFQGNSAPDKSGLPSDRFSAERTGGSVSTLTIQRTQQEDSAVYLCASSLAGGRETQYFGPGTRLLVL.

The V gene is TRBV4-2, the J gene TRBJ1-5, with 8 bases identical to TRBD1. J gave up 2 bases and V 0 bases, and 3 bases lay outside the gene matches. From germline, CDR1 is LGHNA and CDR2 YNFKEQ. This CDR3 is 16 amino acids long. CDR3 DNA: TGTGCCAGCAGCCAAGATCTGACAGGGGGCAATCAGCCCCAGCATTTT. Its protein is CASSQDLTGGNQPQHF.

The V call is TRBV28, the J call TRBJ1-2; 7 bases match TRBD1. This CDR3 region has 14 residues. The J segment lost 4 bases and the V segment lost 5 bases, leaving 7 bases of the junction unmatched. Germline V CDR1 and CDR2: MDHEN, SYDVKM. The CDR3 DNA reads as TGTGCCAGCAGTCCAACCAGGGGGAGCTATGGCTACACCTTC. It encodes CASSPTRGSYGYTF.

The chain couples TRBV9 to TRBJ1-1; 8 bases agree with TRBD1. The trim removed 0 bases at V and 1 base at J, leaving 8 bases unmatched. The germline V gene encodes CDR1 SGDLS and CDR2 YYNGEE. The CDR3 contains 17 residues. CDR3 sequence reads: CASSVAPGGAGNTEAFF. CDR3 nucleotides: TGTGCCAGCAGCGTAGCTCCAGGGGGCGCGGGGAACACTGAAGCTTTCTTT.

CDR3 region: CASSLGADTQYF. CDR3 DNA: TGCGCCAGCAGCTTGGGAGCAGATACGCAGTATTTT. V is TRBV5-1 and J is TRBJ2-3; D gene unclear. The CDR3 contains 12 residues. Germline CDR1 SGHRS, CDR2 YFSETQ. V was trimmed by 0 bases and J by 4 bases, leaving 3 bases between them. The full variable domain, with the rest looked up from reference TRBV5-1 and TRBJ2-3, is KAGVTQTPRYLIKTRGQQVTLSCSPISGHRSVSWYQQTPGQGLQFLFEYFSETQRNKGNFPGRFSGRQFSNSRSEMNVSTLELGDSALYLCASSLGADTQYFGPGTRLTVL.

This rearrangement joins TRBV5-6 to TRBJ2-1; 7 nucleotides line up with TRBD1. Germline CDR1 reads SGHDT; CDR2 reads YYEEEE. The CDR3 extends over 15 amino acids. The ends lost 0 bases at V and 3 bases at J; junction bases unmatched: 3. CDR3 protein: CASSLGDRIYNEQFF. As DNA, the CDR3 is TGTGCCAGCAGCTTGGGGGACAGAATCTACAATGAGCAGTTCTTC.

This clone was seen a handful of times. The rearrangement joins TRBV11-3 to TRBJ2-1; the D gene is possibly TRBD2 (5 bases). The V end lost 2 bases, the J end lost 8 bases, and 19 bases lay between the germline ends. The CDR3 runs 16 residues. Germline CDR1 is SGHNT and CDR2 is YENEEA. The CDR3 region is CASSLSVAGLGDEQFF. For the CDR3, the DNA is TGTGCCAGCAGCTTATCTGTGGCGGGCCTCGGTGATGAGCAGTTCTTC. Combining the CDR3 with reference TRBV11-3 and TRBJ2-1 gives the whole variable domain EAGVVQSPRYKIIEKKQPVAFWCNPISGHNTLYWYLQNLGQGPELLIRYENEEAVDDSQLPKDRFSAERLKGVDSTLKIQPAELGDSAVYLCASSLSVAGLGDEQFFGPGTRLTVL.

The chain has TRBV18 and TRBJ2-7; D is perhaps TRBD2 (5 bases). Germline V gene sequence: CDR1 KGHSH, CDR2 LQKENI. With 3 bases removed from V and 4 bases from J, the gap between germline ends came to 10 bases. The CDR3 is made up of 13 amino acids. This chain's CDR3 is CASSPRATYEQYF. CDR3 nucleotide sequence: TGTGCCAGCTCACCGAGGGCTACTTACGAGCAGTACTTC.